A single sample gave rise to the 11 T cell receptor beta chains below, sequenced in a study of cytomegalovirus exposure and HLA in healthy donors. It was with 60 Vbeta and 13 Jbeta primers that the PCR ran. Sequenced by immunoSEQ multiplex PCR; TCRdb stores in-frame clones only, minus some. The repertoire holds some 150,000 clones, with around 79% as singletons. The sequenced material came from PBMCs. The receptor set was obtained from a woman between 40 and 55 years old in good health and CMV-seronegative.

This rearrangement joins TRBV5-1 to TRBJ2-1, with a possible D match to TRBD2 (6 bases). Germline lookup yields CDR1 SGHRS and CDR2 YFSETQ. This CDR3 comprises 13 residues. The germline V and J ends were trimmed by 7 bases and 4 bases, with 12 bases remaining between them. The CDR3: CASSGTSYNEQFF. The CDR3 nucleotides read TGCGCCAGCTCCGGGACTTCGTACAATGAGCAGTTCTTC.

The rearrangement uses TRBV2 and TRBJ1-3; no reliable D call. Germline assignment: CDR1 SNHLY and CDR2 FYNNEI. This CDR3 spans 18 amino acids. V dropped 7 bases and J dropped 1 base, with 23 bases sitting between them. The CDR3 here is CASTPNKFSVTSGNTIYF. The DNA of the CDR3 is TGTGCCAGCACCCCTAATAAATTTTCGGTTACGTCTGGAAACACCATATATTTT.

This chain uses TRBV7-9 with TRBJ1-1; TRBD1 aligns across 7 bases. In germline, CDR1 is SEHNR, CDR2 FQNEAQ (reference sequence). With 1 base clipped from V and 2 bases from J, the junction kept 1 base outside the gene matches. CDR3 length equals 14 residues. DNA for the CDR3: TGTGCCAGCAGCTTAGGACAGGGAAACACTGAAGCTTTCTTT. Its translation: CASSLGQGNTEAFF. The full variable domain, in which reference TRBV7-9 and TRBJ1-1 provide the parts outside the CDR3, is DTGVSQNPRHKITKRGQNVTFRCDPISEHNRLYWYRQTLGQGPEFLTYFQNEAQLEKSRLLSDRFSAERPKGSFSTLEIQRTEQGDSAMYLCASSLGQGNTEAFFGQGTRLTVV.

The V gene is TRBV28, the J gene TRBJ1-5, with D possibly TRBD1 on 5 matching bases. The CDR3 spans 14 residues. Per the germline V gene, CDR1 is MDHEN and CDR2 is SYDVKM. V lost 6 bases to trimming and J lost 1 base, with 10 bases between them. DNA of the CDR3: TGTGCCAGCAGCGGGGCGGGGAGCAATCAGCCCCAGCATTTT. It yields the protein CASSGAGSNQPQHF.

This clone has more than one count but fewer than ten. The chain recombines TRBV5-1 with TRBJ1-2, with D maybe TRBD1 (6 bases). The V gene lost 0 bases and the J gene lost 6 bases, with 12 bases spanning the gap. In germline, CDR1 is SGHRS, CDR2 YFSETQ. The CDR3 covers 14 residues. CDR3 in DNA: TGCGCCAGCAGCTTGGCAGGGGACCCCCATGGCTACACCTTC. Translation: CASSLAGDPHGYTF.

This chain uses TRBV19 with TRBJ2-5; 7 bases fit TRBD2. The CDR3 contains 13 residues. The trim removed 3 bases at V and 4 bases at J, leaving 2 bases unmatched. Germline V gene sequence: CDR1 LNHDA, CDR2 SQIVND (reference sequence). The CDR3 reads CASSMGGVETQYF. In nucleotides, the CDR3 is TGTGCCAGTAGTATGGGGGGGGTAGAGACCCAGTACTTC.

The V gene is TRBV2, the J gene TRBJ1-1; D not certain. The CDR3 runs 16 residues. V lost 7 bases and J lost 0, with 18 bases in between. Germline V gives CDR1 SNHLY, CDR2 FYNNEI. The CDR3 DNA is TGTGCCAGCATGTGGAGTAGAGTCGGAGTGAACACTGAAGCTTTCTTT. Translated, it gives CASMWSRVGVNTEAFF. The entire variable domain, with the rest obtained from reference TRBV2 and TRBJ1-1, is as follows: EPEVTQTPSHQVTQMGQEVILRCVPISNHLYFYWYRQILGQKVEFLVSFYNNEISEKSEIFDDQFSVERPDGSNFTLKIRSTKLEDSAMYFCASMWSRVGVNTEAFFGQGTRLTVV.

The J gene is TRBJ1-1, the V gene TRBV19; perhaps TRBD1 as D (5 bases). V was clipped by 3 bases and J by 8 bases, with 13 bases between them. Germline V gene data show CDR1 as LNHDA and CDR2 as SQIVND (reference sequence). The CDR3 runs to 13 residues. The CDR3 DNA reads TGTGCCAGTAGTATTTCGTACAGGAGCGAAGCTTTCTTT. It encodes CASSISYRSEAFF.

Written as DNA, the CDR3 is TGTGCCAGCAGGGGACAGGGGGTTTGGGTGCAGTACTTC. It specifies CASRGQGVWVQYF. The rearrangement joins TRBV6-5 to TRBJ2-7, with TRBD1 identical over 11 bases. This CDR3 spans 13 amino acids. Germline trimming cut 6 bases from V and 9 bases from J; bases unmatched to any gene: 7. In germline, CDR1 is MNHEY, CDR2 SVGAGI.

In DNA, the CDR3 is TGTGCCAGCAGTTTATTGACAGGGAGAAACAATGAGCAGTTCTTC. Its protein product is CASSLLTGRNNEQFF. This chain links TRBV28 with TRBJ2-1; 7 bases match TRBD1. CDR1 and CDR2 from the germline V gene are MDHEN and SYDVKM. Trimming removed 1 base from V and 5 bases from J; junction bases left unmatched: 5. This CDR3 region has 15 residues.

This sequence joins TRBV6-1 and TRBJ1-5, with 11 bases that match TRBD1. After removal of 1 base from V and 5 bases from J, the junction contained 7 bases not matched to a gene. CDR1 is MNHNS, CDR2 SASEGT, per germline. This CDR3 is built from 17 residues. The CDR3 nucleotides read TGTGCCAGCAGTGAAGGGCGGACAGGGGGCATACATCAGCCCCAGCATTTT. Translated: CASSEGRTGGIHQPQHF.